The clone carrying this TCR beta chain was found once. Its specificity is not known. The germline CDR1 and CDR2 sequences are SGHVS and FNYEAQ. V dropped 1 base and J dropped 6; count of bases not matched to a gene: 5. The length of the CDR3 is 15 residues. This sample was included in a study of T cell repertoires in ileal Crohn's disease. About the research overall: At surgery, under 40% of patients smoked, with median disease duration 7.9 years. Approximately 510 nanograms of biopsy DNA per sample underwent TCRB immunosequencing.

Study conclusions and caveats: Active smokers at surgery had more clonal expansions than non-smokers. Endoscopic recurrence occurred in every patient whose clonality exceeded 26.8%.

The table came from immunoSEQ multiplex PCR; TCRdb's copy has only in-frame clones and leaves some out. The repertoire holds some 17,000 clones, about 80% seen once, with 3.5% to 5% in the top ten. The time point is: inflamed ileum from the surgical specimen. The rearrangement joins TRBV7-6 to TRBJ1-5; 8 positions agree with TRBD1. Sequencing used ileal tissue. The clonotype originates from an adult with Crohn's disease. The CDR3 loop is CASSLGQGRGQPQHF. CDR3 sequence (DNA): TGTGCCAGCAGCTTAGGACAGGGGAGGGGTCAGCCCCAGCATTTT.